The present TCR beta chain was sequenced within a study of shared clonotypes between healthy human individuals. TCRdb's table, derived via immunoSEQ multiplex PCR, lists solely in-frame clones and lacks some. The data show roughly 2 million clones, over 85% seen once. It was CD45RO-negative cells, positively selected for CCR7, that made up naive CD8 cells, with terminally differentiated effector memory CD45RA+ cells excluded. The sequenced sample was naive CD8+ T cells sorted from blood. The receptor was isolated from a man between 18 and 29 years old in good health.

Here the CDR3 DNA reads TGTGCCAGCAGGGGTTTATGGGGCATATCCGACAATGAGCAGTTCTTC. Residues: CASRGLWGISDNEQFF. The chain joins TRBV27 to TRBJ2-1; maybe TRBD1 (5 bases). There are 16 residues in the CDR3. Trimming cost V 6 bases and J 5 bases, with 20 bases left between them. Germline values: CDR1 MNHEY, CDR2 SMNVEV (reference sequence).